This T cell receptor (beta chain) was recovered during a study of OX40 agonist ivuxolimab in advanced cancers. Study in general: Clinicians treated patients with ivuxolimab, an agonistic anti-OX40 (CD134) antibody. Eligibility admitted prior anti-PD-1, anti-PD-L1 or anti-CTLA-4 therapy; approximately 40% had some. Study-level results: Among the least clonally expanded were partial responders at 0.1-3.0 mg/kg. More expanded clones were found, on average, in CD8+ than in CD4+ T cells.

Clones were read by immunoSEQ multiplex PCR, and TCRdb kept only the in-frame ones, dropping some. The table lists around 30,000 clones, around 84% of them singletons. A word on this clone: Its antigen is currently unknown.

V was pared by 1 base and J by 1 base, with 8 bases between. Per the germline V gene, CDR1 is LNHDA and CDR2 is SQIVND (reference sequence). The CDR3 is 15 residues long. V gene TRBV19 combines with J gene TRBJ1-5; no definite D call. The origin of this receptor is an adult with an advanced solid tumor such as melanoma, head and neck, liver or kidney cancer. The source material was CD4+ or CD8+ T cells sorted from blood, sampled in a trial of the OX40 agonist ivuxolimab. The CDR3 spells CASSIAGVSNQPQHF. CDR3 nucleotide sequence: TGTGCCAGTAGTATAGCCGGGGTCAGCAATCAGCCCCAGCATTTT. Full variable domain (remainder filled in from reference TRBV19 and TRBJ1-5): DGGITQSPKYLFRKEGQNVTLSCEQNLNHDAMYWYRQDPGQGLRLIYYSQIVNDFQKGDIAEGYSVSREKKESFPLTVTSAQKNPTAFYLCASSIAGVSNQPQHFGDGTRLSIL.